The 14 T cell receptor beta chains below come from one sample, sequenced in a study of blood T cell repertoires in COVID-19. Sequencing was performed with immunoSEQ multiplex PCR; in TCRdb, only in-frame clones are kept and a portion is missing. Of fewer than 80,000 clones in the sample, around 80% were seen once. The material sequenced was peripheral blood. The origin of the receptors is a man aged 55-75 years with COVID-19, enrolled during active disease.

The chain has TRBV19 and TRBJ2-3; D perhaps matches TRBD2 (5 bases). This CDR3 contains 15 residues. V dropped 3 bases and J dropped 3 bases, with 13 bases sitting between them. In germline, CDR1 is LNHDA, CDR2 SQIVND (reference sequence). The CDR3 sequence is CASSMTGLVTDTQYF. The CDR3 DNA reads TGTGCCAGTAGTATGACGGGATTGGTTACAGATACGCAGTATTTT.

This clone was seen only once. As DNA, the CDR3 is TGTGCCAGCTCACAGACCGAGGGTGCGCCCCAGCATTTT. Translating it yields CASSQTEGAPQHF. The chain joins TRBV18 to TRBJ1-5; D is unresolved. CDR3 size: 13 residues. Trimming removed 4 bases from V and 9 bases from J, with 13 bases in between. CDR1 is KGHSH, CDR2 LQKENI, per germline.

V usage is TRBV5-1 and J usage is TRBJ2-1; 9 positions match TRBD1. Germline CDR1 is SGHRS and CDR2 is YFSETQ. The ends lost 4 bases at V and 8 bases at J; junction bases unmatched: 7. The CDR3 covers 14 residues. The CDR3, as DNA: TGCGCCAGCAGCCCCGGGACAGGGTTAGATGAGCAGTTCTTC. Translation gives CASSPGTGLDEQFF.

The chain uses TRBV5-6 and TRBJ2-1; 10 bases line up with TRBD2. Trimming at V came to 2 bases and at J to 9 bases, leaving 2 bases not matched to a gene. Per germline, CDR1 SGHDT and CDR2 YYEEEE. The CDR3 runs to 13 residues. This CDR3 reads CASSFLAGGEQFF. The CDR3, as DNA: TGTGCCAGCAGCTTTTTAGCGGGGGGTGAGCAGTTCTTC.

The chain has TRBV5-4 and TRBJ2-7, with 7 bases that match TRBD1. The CDR3 sequence is 15 residues long. CDR1 is SGHNT and CDR2 is YYREEE in the germline V gene (reference sequence). The J segment lost 3 bases and the V segment lost 0 bases, leaving 6 bases of the junction unmatched. DNA of the CDR3: TGTGCCAGCAGCTTGGCCAGCCGGGACAGCTACGAGCAGTACTTC. As protein: CASSLASRDSYEQYF.

The chain couples TRBV2 to TRBJ2-1; tentative D call: TRBD2 (6 bases). Germline CDR1 is SNHLY and CDR2 is FYNNEI. This CDR3 is built from 14 residues. V lost 7 bases and J 0 bases, leaving 10 bases between the germline ends. The CDR3 sequence: CASKAGPSYNEQFF. CDR3 DNA: TGTGCCAGCAAGGCGGGACCCTCCTACAATGAGCAGTTCTTC.

Note on this clone: The sample carries other DNA sequences with the same CDR3. This rearrangement joins TRBV19 to TRBJ2-3, with a tentative D call TRBD2 (5 bases). With 1 base removed from V and 0 bases from J, the gap between germline ends came to 5 bases. Germline CDR1 LNHDA, CDR2 SQIVND (reference sequence). The CDR3 is 14 residues long. Here the CDR3 DNA reads TGTGCCAGTAGTATAGGCGGGAGCACAGATACGCAGTATTTT. As protein: CASSIGGSTDTQYF.

Concerning this clone: A read error may account for a junction end that differs from germline. V usage is TRBV28 and J usage is TRBJ2-7; TRBD1 matches at 7 bases. Per the germline V gene, CDR1 is MDHEN and CDR2 is SYDVKM. The CDR3 loop spans 11 amino acids. CDR3 loop: CATKGPTGIHF. The CDR3, as DNA: TGTGCCACCAAGGGCCCGACAGGGATACACTTC.

V and J are TRBV5-4 and TRBJ2-5, with 14 bases fitting TRBD2. Unmatched junction bases numbered 7, after V lost 5 bases and J lost 7 bases. CDR3 length: 15 residues. Per germline, CDR1 SGHNT and CDR2 YYREEE (reference sequence). In DNA, the CDR3 is TGTGCCAGCAGTTCGGGACTAGCGGGAGAGGGGACCCAGTACTTC. It encodes CASSSGLAGEGTQYF.

This chain links TRBV5-1 with TRBJ2-2, with 7 bases matching TRBD1. The germline gives CDR1 SGHRS, CDR2 YFSETQ. The CDR3 is 14 residues long. J gave up 6 bases and V 7 bases, and 9 bases lay outside the gene matches. The CDR3, as DNA: TGCGCCAGCTCCTTGACAGGGCGGGCCGGGGAGCTGTTTTTT. It translates to CASSLTGRAGELFF.

V usage is TRBV7-9 and J usage is TRBJ2-7; no reliable D call. CDR1 and CDR2 from the germline V gene are SEHNR and FQNEAQ (reference sequence). The ends were cut back, 5 bases at V and 3 bases at J, with 8 bases in the middle. This CDR3 has 12 amino acids. Here the CDR3 reads CASSPNSYEQYF. The CDR3 bases are TGTGCCAGCAGCCCGAACAGCTACGAGCAGTACTTC.

The genes are TRBV9 and TRBJ2-7; perhaps TRBD1 as D (6 bases). CDR3 length equals 14 residues. Germline assignment: CDR1 SGDLS and CDR2 YYNGEE. V shed 3 bases and J shed 5 bases, with 15 bases lying between them. CDR3 protein: CASSALTGFHEQYF. The DNA for the CDR3 is TGTGCCAGCAGCGCCCTGACAGGTTTCCACGAGCAGTACTTC.

The V call is TRBV11-2, the J call TRBJ2-7, with D maybe TRBD2 (6 bases). Germline V CDR1 and CDR2: SGHAT, FQNNGV. This CDR3 is 13 amino acids long. V gave up 5 bases and J gave up 5 bases, with 13 bases separating them. CDR3 sequence: CASSPSTGDEQYF. The CDR3, as DNA: TGTGCCAGCAGCCCAAGCACGGGAGACGAGCAGTACTTC.

The chain joins TRBV15 to TRBJ1-1, with 7 bases identical to TRBD1. The V segment lost 11 bases and the J segment 4 bases; nucleotides outside the gene matches: 7. Germline lookup yields CDR1 LNHNV and CDR2 YYDKDF (reference sequence). This CDR3 comprises 12 residues. In DNA, the CDR3 is TGTGCCGCAGGACAGGACTCCACTGAAGCTTTCTTT. It translates to CAAGQDSTEAFF.